One sample yielded the 3 T cell receptor beta chains listed below, sequenced in a study of T cell changes during pregnancy in multiple sclerosis. TCRdb's table, derived via immunoSEQ multiplex PCR, lists solely in-frame clones and lacks some. The sample has fewer than 35,000 clones; about 92% are singletons. Sequences were derived from CD4+ T cells from peripheral blood mononuclear cells, sampled after pregnancy. Receptor source: a female donor with multiple sclerosis, enrolled in a pregnancy study.

J is TRBJ1-1 and V is TRBV11-3, with D unresolved. The CDR3 totals 13 residues. Germline V gene data show CDR1 as SGHNT and CDR2 as YENEEA. Trimming left V 8 bases short and J 0 bases short, with 10 bases between. CDR3 amino acids: CASSLRVNTEAFF. CDR3 nucleotide sequence: TGTGCCAGCTCCCTACGGGTGAACACTGAAGCTTTCTTT.

The J gene is TRBJ2-5, the V gene TRBV18; TRBD2 matches at 13 bases. Germline V gives CDR1 KGHSH, CDR2 LQKENI. This CDR3 spans 19 amino acids. V lost 1 base to trimming and J lost 3 bases; unmatched junction nucleotides: 11. DNA of the CDR3: TGTGCCAGCTCACCACGACTAGCGGGAGGAATGATGGCGAAAGAGACCCAGTACTTC. It codes for CASSPRLAGGMMAKETQYF.

The chain links TRBV7-2 to TRBJ2-7; the match to TRBD1 covers 7 bases. The germline CDR1 and CDR2 sequences are SGHTA and FQGNSA. The length of the CDR3 is 15 residues. The junction had 12 bases not matched to a gene; V was cut back by 4 bases and J by 6 bases. The CDR3 reads CASSSYDRAGSEQYF. CDR3 coding DNA: TGTGCCAGCAGCTCGTATGACAGGGCAGGATCCGAGCAGTACTTC.